This T cell receptor beta chain was found in a study of PD-L1 blockade in urothelial cancer. About the study: Blood analysis took place 3 weeks (second dose) and 6 weeks after treatment start.

Time point here: peripheral blood 6 weeks after treatment start. Produced via immunoSEQ multiplex PCR; TCRdb's table is partial and in-frame only. The data contain about 50,000 clones, about 85% of them singletons. This clone was recorded only once. Its antigen is not identified. Study results and caveats: Durable-benefit patients had greater expansion of tumor-associated blood clones at 3 weeks.

There are 14 residues in the CDR3. With 6 bases clipped from V and 8 bases from J, the junction kept 6 bases outside the gene matches. The V gene's germline CDR1 is MNHEY and CDR2 SVGAGI. V usage is TRBV6-5 and J usage is TRBJ1-4, with 10 positions matching TRBD1. Specimen: PBMCs, collected around atezolizumab (anti-PD-L1) treatment. This TCR was recovered from a man aged 45-60 years with urothelial cancer. The CDR3 DNA reads as TGTGCCAGCAGCCCCGGGACAGGGGTCGAAAAACTGTTTTTT. Encoded protein: CASSPGTGVEKLFF.